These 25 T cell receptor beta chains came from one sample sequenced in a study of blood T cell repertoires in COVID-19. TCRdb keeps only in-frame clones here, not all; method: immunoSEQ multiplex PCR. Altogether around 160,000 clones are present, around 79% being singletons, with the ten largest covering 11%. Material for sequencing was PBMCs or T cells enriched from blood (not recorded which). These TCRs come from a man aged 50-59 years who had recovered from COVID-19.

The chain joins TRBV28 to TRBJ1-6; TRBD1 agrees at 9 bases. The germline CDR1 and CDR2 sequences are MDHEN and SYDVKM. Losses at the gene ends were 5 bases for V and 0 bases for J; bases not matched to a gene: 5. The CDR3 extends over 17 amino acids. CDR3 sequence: CASSAGTGSSYNSPLHF. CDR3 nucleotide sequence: TGTGCCAGCAGTGCCGGGACAGGGAGCTCCTATAATTCACCCCTCCACTTT.

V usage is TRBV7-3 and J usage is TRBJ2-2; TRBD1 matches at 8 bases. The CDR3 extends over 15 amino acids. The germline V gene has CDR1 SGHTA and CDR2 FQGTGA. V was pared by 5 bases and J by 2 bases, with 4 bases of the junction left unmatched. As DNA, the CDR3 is TGTGCCAGCAGCCCCGGGACAGGAAACACCGGGGAGCTGTTTTTT. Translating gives CASSPGTGNTGELFF.

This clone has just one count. The CDR3 protein is CASSPTGVGEQYF. The CDR3 region has the DNA TGTGCCAGCAGTCCAACAGGGGTCGGCGAGCAGTACTTC. J is TRBJ2-7 and V is TRBV28, with 7 bases aligning to TRBD1. Trimming at V came to 5 bases and at J to 6 bases, leaving 7 bases not matched to a gene. The CDR3 totals 13 residues. Germline CDR1 and CDR2: MDHEN and SYDVKM.

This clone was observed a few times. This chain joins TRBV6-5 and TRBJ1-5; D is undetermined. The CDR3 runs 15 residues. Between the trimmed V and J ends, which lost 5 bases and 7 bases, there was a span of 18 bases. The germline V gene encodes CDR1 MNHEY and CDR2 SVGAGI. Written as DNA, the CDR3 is TGTGCCAGCAGTACCTCAGAGGGTAACTGGCAGCCCCAGCATTTT. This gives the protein CASSTSEGNWQPQHF.

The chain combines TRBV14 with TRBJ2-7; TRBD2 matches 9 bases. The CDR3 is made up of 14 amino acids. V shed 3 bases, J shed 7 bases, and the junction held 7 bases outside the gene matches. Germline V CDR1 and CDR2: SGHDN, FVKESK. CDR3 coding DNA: TGTGCCAGCAGCCACTTACGACTAGCGGAAGAGCAGTACTTC. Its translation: CASSHLRLAEEQYF.

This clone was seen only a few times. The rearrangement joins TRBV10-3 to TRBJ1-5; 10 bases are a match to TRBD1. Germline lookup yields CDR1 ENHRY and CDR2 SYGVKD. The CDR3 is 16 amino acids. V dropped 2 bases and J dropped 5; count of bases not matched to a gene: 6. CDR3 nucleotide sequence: TGTGCCATCAGTGAGCCGGGACAGGGGTTGCATCAGCCCCAGCATTTT. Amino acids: CAISEPGQGLHQPQHF.

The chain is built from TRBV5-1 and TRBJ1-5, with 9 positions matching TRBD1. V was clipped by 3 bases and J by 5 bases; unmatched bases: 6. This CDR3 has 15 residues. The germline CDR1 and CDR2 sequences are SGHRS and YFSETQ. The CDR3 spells CASSSQGASDQPQHF. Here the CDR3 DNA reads TGCGCCAGCAGCTCACAGGGGGCTTCAGATCAGCCCCAGCATTTT.

The CDR3 coding sequence is TGTGCCAGTATGACAGGGGAGAGGAATTCACCCCTCCACTTT. Translated: CASMTGERNSPLHF. The chain recombines TRBV19 with TRBJ1-6, with 8 bases aligning to TRBD1. Germline V lookup: CDR1 LNHDA, CDR2 SQIVND (reference sequence). The CDR3 spans 14 residues. J gave up 7 bases and V 7 bases, and 6 bases lay outside the gene matches.

The CDR3 DNA follows: TGTGCCAGCAGCTCGACTAGCGGGGGCTTGTACGAGCAGTACTTC. Protein product: CASSSTSGGLYEQYF. The rearrangement uses TRBV7-6 and TRBJ2-7; 12 positions match TRBD2. Germline V gene lookup returns CDR1 SGHVS and CDR2 FNYEAQ. This CDR3 region has 15 residues. The ends lost 4 bases at V and 4 bases at J; junction bases unmatched: 5.

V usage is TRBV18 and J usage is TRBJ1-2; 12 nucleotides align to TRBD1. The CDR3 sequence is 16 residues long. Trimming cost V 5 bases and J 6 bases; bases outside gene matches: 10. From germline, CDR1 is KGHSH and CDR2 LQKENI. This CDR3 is CASSIRPGQGADGYTF. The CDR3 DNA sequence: TGTGCCAGCTCAATACGCCCGGGACAGGGGGCTGATGGCTACACCTTC.

The CDR3 coding sequence is TGTGCCAGCAGACCGGAAGGGGGCGTGACCGGCTCCTATAATTCACCCCTCCACTTT. This translates into CASRPEGGVTGSYNSPLHF. The chain recombines TRBV27 with TRBJ1-6; TRBD1 matches at 7 bases. Per the germline V gene, CDR1 is MNHEY and CDR2 is SMNVEV (reference sequence). The CDR3 runs to 19 residues. V gave up 6 bases and J gave up 0 bases; unmatched junction bases: 14.

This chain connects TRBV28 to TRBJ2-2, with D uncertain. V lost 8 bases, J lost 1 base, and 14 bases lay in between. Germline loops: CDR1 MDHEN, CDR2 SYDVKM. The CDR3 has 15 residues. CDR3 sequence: CASGSDWRNTGELFF. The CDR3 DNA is TGTGCCAGCGGTTCAGACTGGCGGAACACCGGGGAGCTGTTTTTT. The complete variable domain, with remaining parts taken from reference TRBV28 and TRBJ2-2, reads DVKVTQSSRYLVKRTGEKVFLECVQDMDHENMFWYRQDPGLGLRLIYFSYDVKMKEKGDIPEGYSVSREKKERFSLILESASTNQTSMYLCASGSDWRNTGELFFGEGSRLTVL.

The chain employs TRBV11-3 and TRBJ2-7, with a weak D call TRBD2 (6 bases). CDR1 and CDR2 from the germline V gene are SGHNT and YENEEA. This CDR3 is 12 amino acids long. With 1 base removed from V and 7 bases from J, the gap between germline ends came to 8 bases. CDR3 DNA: TGTGCCAGCAGCTTAGTTGCGGGAGAGCAGTACTTC. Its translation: CASSLVAGEQYF.

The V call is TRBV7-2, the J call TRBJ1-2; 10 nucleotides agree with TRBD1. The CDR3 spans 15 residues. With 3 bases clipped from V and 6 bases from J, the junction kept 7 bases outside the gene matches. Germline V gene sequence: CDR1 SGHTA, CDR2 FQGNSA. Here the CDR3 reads CASSFGQGEGDGYTF. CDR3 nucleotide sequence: TGTGCCAGCAGCTTTGGACAGGGGGAAGGCGATGGCTACACCTTC.

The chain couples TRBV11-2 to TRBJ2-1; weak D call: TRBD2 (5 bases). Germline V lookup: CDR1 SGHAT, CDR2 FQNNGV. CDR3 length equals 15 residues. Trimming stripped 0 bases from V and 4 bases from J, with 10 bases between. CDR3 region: CASSLEGRGYNEQFF. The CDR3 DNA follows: TGTGCCAGCAGCTTAGAGGGTCGGGGATACAATGAGCAGTTCTTC. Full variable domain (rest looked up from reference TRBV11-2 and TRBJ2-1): EAGVAQSPRYKIIEKRQSVAFWCNPISGHATLYWYQQILGQGPKLLIQFQNNGVVDDSQLPKDRFSAERLKGVDSTLKIQPAKLEDSAVYLCASSLEGRGYNEQFFGPGTRLTVL.

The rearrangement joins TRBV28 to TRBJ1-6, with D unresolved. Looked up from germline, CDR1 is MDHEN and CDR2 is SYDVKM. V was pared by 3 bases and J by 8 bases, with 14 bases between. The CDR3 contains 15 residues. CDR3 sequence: CASSFGDIWDSPLHF. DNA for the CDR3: TGTGCCAGCAGTTTCGGGGATATCTGGGATTCACCCCTCCACTTT. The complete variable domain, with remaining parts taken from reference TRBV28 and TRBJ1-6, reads DVKVTQSSRYLVKRTGEKVFLECVQDMDHENMFWYRQDPGLGLRLIYFSYDVKMKEKGDIPEGYSVSREKKERFSLILESASTNQTSMYLCASSFGDIWDSPLHFGNGTRLTVT.

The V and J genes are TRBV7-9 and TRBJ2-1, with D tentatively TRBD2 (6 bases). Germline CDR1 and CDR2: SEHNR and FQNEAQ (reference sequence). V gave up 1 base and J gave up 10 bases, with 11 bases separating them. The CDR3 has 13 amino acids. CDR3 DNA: TGTGCCAGCAGCTTAGGGGGACTGGGGGAGCAGTTCTTC. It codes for CASSLGGLGEQFF.

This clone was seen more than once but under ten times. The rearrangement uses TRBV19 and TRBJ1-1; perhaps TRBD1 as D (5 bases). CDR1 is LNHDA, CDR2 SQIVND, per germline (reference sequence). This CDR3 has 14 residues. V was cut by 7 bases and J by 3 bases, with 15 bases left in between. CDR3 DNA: TGTGCCAGTACTCTGTACAGGACGGACACTGAAGCTTTCTTT. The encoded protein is CASTLYRTDTEAFF.

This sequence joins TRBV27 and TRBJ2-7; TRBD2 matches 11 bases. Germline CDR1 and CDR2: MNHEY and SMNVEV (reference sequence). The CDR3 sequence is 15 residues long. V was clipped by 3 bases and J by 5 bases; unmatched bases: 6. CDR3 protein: CASSLVAGGPHEQYF. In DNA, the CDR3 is TGTGCCAGCAGTTTGGTAGCGGGAGGGCCCCACGAGCAGTACTTC.

The CDR3 is CASSFSGANVLTF. DNA for the CDR3: TGTGCCAGCAGTTTCTCCGGGGCCAACGTCCTGACTTTC. The chain links TRBV28 to TRBJ2-6; D not resolved. The ends were cut back, 3 bases at V and 4 bases at J, with 4 bases in the middle. This CDR3 has 13 amino acids. The germline V gene encodes CDR1 MDHEN and CDR2 SYDVKM.

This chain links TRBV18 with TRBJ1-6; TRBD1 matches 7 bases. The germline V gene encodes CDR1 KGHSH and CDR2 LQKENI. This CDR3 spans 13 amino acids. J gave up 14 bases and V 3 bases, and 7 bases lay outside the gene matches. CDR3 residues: CASSPRDSHTLHF. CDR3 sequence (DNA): TGTGCCAGCTCACCCAGGGACAGCCATACCCTCCACTTT.

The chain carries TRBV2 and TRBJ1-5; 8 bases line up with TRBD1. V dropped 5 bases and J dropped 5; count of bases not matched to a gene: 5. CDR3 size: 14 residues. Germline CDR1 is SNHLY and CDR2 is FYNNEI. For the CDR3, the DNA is TGTGCCAGCAGTTCCCGGACAGGGTATCAGCCCCAGCATTTT. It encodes CASSSRTGYQPQHF.

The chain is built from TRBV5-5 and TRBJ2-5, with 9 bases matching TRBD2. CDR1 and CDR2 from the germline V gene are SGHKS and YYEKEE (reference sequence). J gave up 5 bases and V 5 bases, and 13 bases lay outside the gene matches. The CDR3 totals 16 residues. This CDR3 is CASRLLAGPGGETQYF. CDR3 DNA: TGTGCCAGCAGGTTGCTAGCGGGACCCGGAGGGGAGACCCAGTACTTC.

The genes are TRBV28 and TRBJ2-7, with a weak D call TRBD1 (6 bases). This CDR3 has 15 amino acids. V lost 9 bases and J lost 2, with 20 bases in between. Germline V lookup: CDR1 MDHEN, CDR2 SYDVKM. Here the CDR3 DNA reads TGTGCCAGTAGGACAGAGGCCCTTTCAACCTACGAGCAGTACTTC. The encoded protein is CASRTEALSTYEQYF.

The CDR3 loop reads CASSFGGIETGELFF. The CDR3 coding sequence is TGCGCCAGCAGCTTTGGGGGGATTGAAACCGGGGAGCTGTTTTTT. V gene TRBV5-1 combines with J gene TRBJ2-2; D is possibly TRBD2 (6 bases). CDR3 length equals 15 residues. CDR1 is SGHRS and CDR2 is YFSETQ in the germline V gene. V was clipped by 2 bases and J by 5 bases, with 13 bases between them.